The sequence of this T cell receptor (beta chain) was determined in a study of cytomegalovirus exposure and HLA in healthy donors. Healthy donors of bone marrow made up the group. The germline V gene encodes CDR1 SGHDN and CDR2 FVKESK. V was cut by 6 bases and J by 1 base, with 9 bases left in between. This CDR3 has 13 amino acids. The PCR ran on 60 Vbeta and 13 Jbeta primers. Using immunoSEQ multiplex PCR, the repertoire was profiled, and TCRdb retains in-frame clones only, with some absent. Among some 200,000 clones listed, over 75% were seen once. A remark on this clone: Its antigen remains unknown.

Study results and limitations: When analyzed later, the rates of TCR association showed variation by HLA locus, with DRB1 the most and HLA-C the fewest. Reports credit the classifier with highly specific, highly sensitive diagnosis of cytomegalovirus status. Earlier analysis yielded a pattern in which most TCR beta V segments were productive about 90% or about 30% of the time.

The clonotype originates from a girl aged 2-10 years in good health and CMV-seronegative. The J gene is TRBJ1-1, the V gene TRBV14; D possibly corresponds to TRBD1 (6 bases). Specimen: PBMCs. The CDR3 loop is CASRKTGNTEAFF. DNA for the CDR3: TGTGCCAGCAGAAAGACAGGGAACACTGAAGCTTTCTTT.